A selection of T cell receptor beta chains follows, all from one sample in a study of T-cell memory formation after mild COVID-19. TCRdb re-called the 5' RACE reads with MiXCR, one entry per CDR3 protein. The data show 500,000 to 600,000 distinct CDR3 sequences, roughly 18% seen once. The sequenced sample was PBMCs or a T cell subset sorted from them (not recorded which). The source is an adult woman who had mild COVID-19 (a few samples of this study predate the infection). Cell type and time point are not known. CDR3s include the opening cysteine and the closing phenylalanine or tryptophan. D genes are given only for firm matches. Size is omitted from some rows. Given values are once, few, many or a class for expanded clones.

TRBJ2-7 | 12 | TRBV12-3/TRBV12-4 | NA | NA | CASRVGGSEQYF | TGTGCCAGCCGTGTGGGGGGCAGTGAGCAGTACTTC
TRBJ2-7 | 12 | TRBV15 | few | NA | CATRGVGDEQYF | TGTGCCACCAGGGGGGTCGGGGACGAGCAGTACTTC
TRBJ2-3 | 14 | TRBV20-1 | many | TRBD2 | CSAGTSGGANTQYF | TGCAGTGCCGGGACTAGCGGGGGGGCAAATACGCAGTATTTT
TRBJ1-1 | 14 | TRBV29-1 | NA | TRBD1 | CSVKTGGWITEAFF | TGCAGCGTTAAGACAGGGGGCTGGATCACTGAAGCTTTCTTT
TRBJ2-1 | 13 | TRBV10-3 | few | TRBD2 | CAISRTSDNEQFF | TGTGCCATCAGCCGGACTAGCGACAATGAGCAGTTCTTC
TRBJ2-2 | 14 | TRBV29-1 | few | NA | CSVERVANTGELFF | TGCAGCGTGGAGAGGGTCGCGAACACCGGGGAGCTGTTTTTT
TRBJ2-1 | 17 | TRBV18 | many | TRBD2 | CASSPRPGLAGDNEQFF | TGTGCCAGCTCACCTCGACCGGGACTAGCGGGGGACAATGAGCAGTTCTTC
TRBJ2-1 | 15 | TRBV7-6 | NA | NA | CASSSAPLTYNEQFF | TGTGCCAGCAGCTCAGCCCCCCTCACCTACAATGAGCAGTTCTTC
TRBJ1-5 | 13 | TRBV7-9 | few | NA | CASSPDAYQPQHF | TGTGCCAGCAGCCCGGACGCTTATCAGCCCCAGCATTTT
TRBJ1-1 | 14 | TRBV20-1 | NA | TRBD1 | CSARQGIGNTEAFF | TGCAGTGCCAGACAGGGGATCGGGAACACTGAAGCTTTCTTT
TRBJ2-4 | 14 | TRBV7-9 | few | TRBD2 | CASAVAGGKNIQYF | TGTGCCAGCGCTGTAGCGGGGGGCAAAAACATTCAGTACTTC
TRBJ2-3 | 15 | TRBV6-6 | few | TRBD1 | CASSYDRGWGDTQYF | TGTGCCAGCAGTTATGACAGGGGCTGGGGAGATACGCAGTATTTT
TRBJ2-7 | 13 | TRBV7-7 | NA | NA | CASSFGRGFEQYF | TGTGCTAGCAGCTTCGGCAGGGGATTCGAGCAGTACTTC
TRBJ1-1 | 12 | TRBV7-2 | once | NA | CASGGQATEAFF | TGTGCCAGCGGCGGGCAGGCCACTGAAGCTTTCTTT
TRBJ1-1 | 13 | TRBV6-5 | NA | NA | CASKRWGLTEAFF | TGTGCCAGCAAAAGGTGGGGTTTGACTGAAGCTTTCTTT
TRBJ2-5 | 13 | TRBV6-5 | NA | NA | CASSIGGGETQYF | TGTGCCAGCAGTATTGGGGGAGGAGAGACCCAGTACTTC
TRBJ1-2 | 13 | TRBV29-1 | few | NA | CSVEVGQGYGYTF | TGCAGCGTTGAAGTTGGGCAGGGCTATGGCTACACCTTC
TRBJ2-1 | 16 | TRBV5-1 | few | NA | CASSLQQRYSYNEQFF | TGCGCCAGCAGCCTGCAACAGCGGTACTCCTACAATGAGCAGTTCTTC
TRBJ2-5 | 14 | TRBV7-8 | few | NA | CASGERLRQETQYF | TGTGCCAGCGGGGAGAGGCTTCGCCAAGAGACCCAGTACTTC
TRBJ1-1 | 13 | TRBV19 | NA | NA | CASSPRENTEAFF | TGTGCCAGTAGCCCCCGGGAGAACACTGAAGCTTTCTTT
TRBJ2-7 | 15 | TRBV3-1 | NA | TRBD1 | CASSSQGEGSYEQYF | TGTGCCAGCAGCTCCCAGGGGGAAGGAAGCTACGAGCAGTACTTC
TRBJ2-7 | 14 | TRBV4-1 | NA | NA | CASSQTTQGYEQYF | TGCGCCAGCAGCCAAACCACGCAAGGCTACGAGCAGTACTTC
TRBJ2-5 | 17 | TRBV7-2 | few | NA | CASSLSLGGFDGETQYF | TGTGCCAGCAGCTTATCTTTAGGCGGCTTCGACGGAGAGACCCAGTACTTC
TRBJ2-7 | 14 | TRBV6-5 | NA | NA | CASSRTGTSFEQYF | TGTGCCAGCAGTCGGACCGGGACATCCTTCGAGCAGTACTTC
TRBJ2-7 | 15 | TRBV5-6 | few | TRBD1 | CASSFLDRVSGEQYF | TGTGCCAGCAGCTTCCTCGACAGGGTGTCGGGCGAGCAGTACTTC
TRBJ1-4 | 17 | TRBV3-1 | NA | NA | CASSQGNQGRTNEKLFF | TGTGCCAGCAGCCAAGGGAACCAGGGGCGGACAAATGAAAAACTGTTTTTT
TRBJ2-2 | 15 | TRBV12-3/TRBV12-4 | NA | NA | CASLYRTFTAGELFF | TGTGCCAGCCTATACAGGACATTCACTGCGGGGGAGCTGTTTTTT
TRBJ1-3 | 14 | TRBV7-2 | few | NA | CASSSREDGNTIYF | TGTGCCAGCAGCTCCAGAGAGGACGGAAACACCATATATTTT
TRBJ2-3 | 16 | TRBV18 | once | TRBD2 | CASSPHPGGSTDTQYF | TGTGCCAGCTCACCTCACCCGGGGGGAAGCACAGATACGCAGTATTTT
TRBJ2-1 | 11 | TRBV12-3/TRBV12-4 | NA | TRBD1 | CVDRAYNEQFF | TGTGTCGACAGGGCCTACAATGAGCAGTTCTTC
TRBJ2-7 | 12 | TRBV6-6 | NA | NA | CASSYPDAEQYF | TGTGCCAGCAGTTATCCGGATGCCGAGCAGTACTTC
TRBJ1-1 | 14 | TRBV12-3/TRBV12-4 | few | TRBD1 | CASSLGGQLSEAFF | TGTGCCAGCAGTTTAGGGGGACAGTTATCTGAAGCTTTCTTT
TRBJ1-3 | 13 | TRBV7-9 | NA | NA | CASSLNRGNTIYF | TGTGCCAGCAGCTTGAATAGAGGAAACACCATATATTTT
TRBJ1-1 | 14 | TRBV20-1 | few | NA | CSAARRGALAEAFF | TGCAGTGCCGCGCGTCGGGGGGCGTTGGCTGAAGCTTTCTTT
TRBJ2-1 | 16 | TRBV10-3 | NA | TRBD2 | CAISGTSGSSYNEQFF | TGTGCCATCAGTGGGACTAGCGGGAGCTCGTACAATGAGCAGTTCTTC
TRBJ2-7 | 19 | TRBV6-6 | NA | TRBD2 | CASSFSSGLAARGSYEQYF | TGTGCCAGCAGTTTTTCATCGGGACTAGCGGCCCGGGGTAGTTACGAGCAGTACTTC
TRBJ2-1 | 16 | TRBV5-1 | many | TRBD2 | CASNPPGAGGRNEQFF | TGCGCCAGCAACCCCCCGGGAGCGGGAGGGAGAAATGAGCAGTTCTTC
TRBJ2-7 | 11 | TRBV20-1 | NA | NA | CSALGVHEQYF | TGCAGTGCACTGGGGGTCCACGAGCAGTACTTC
TRBJ2-7 | 17 | TRBV4-2 | NA | TRBD1 | CASSQDEGTEFSYEQYF | TGTGCCAGCAGCCAAGATGAGGGGACAGAGTTCTCCTACGAGCAGTACTTC
TRBJ2-1 | 13 | TRBV2 | NA | NA | CASSEGRYNEQFF | TGTGCCAGCAGTGAAGGCAGATACAATGAGCAGTTCTTC
TRBJ1-1 | 14 | TRBV5-1 | NA | TRBD1 | CASSSVDRVNRAFF | TGCGCCAGCAGCTCAGTGGACAGGGTTAATCGAGCTTTCTTT
TRBJ2-6 | 15 | TRBV20-1 | NA | TRBD1 | CSAPDRDSGANVLTF | TGCAGTGCCCCGGACAGGGACTCTGGGGCCAACGTCCTGACTTTC
TRBJ2-7 | 14 | TRBV5-6 | NA | TRBD1 | CASTRIGTVYEQYF | TGTGCCAGCACCCGCATCGGGACAGTCTACGAGCAGTACTTC
TRBJ1-2 | 14 | TRBV20-1 | NA | TRBD1 | CSASQDRGGDGYTF | TGCAGTGCTAGCCAAGACAGGGGAGGAGATGGCTACACCTTC
TRBJ2-3 | 16 | TRBV6-1 | once | TRBD2 | CASSEAIAGGFGTQYF | TGTGCCAGCAGTGAAGCGATAGCGGGGGGGTTTGGTACGCAGTATTTT
TRBJ1-5 | 14 | TRBV20-1 | few | TRBD1 | CSARDQGGNQPQHF | TGCAGTGCTAGAGATCAGGGGGGCAATCAGCCCCAGCATTTT
TRBJ2-3 | 16 | TRBV10-2 | few | TRBD2 | CASRSFGLEATDTQYF | TGCGCCAGCAGATCTTTCGGACTAGAGGCCACAGATACGCAGTATTTT